These 24 T cell receptor beta chains came from one sample sequenced in a study of blood T cell repertoires in COVID-19. Here immunoSEQ multiplex PCR was the method, and the copy in TCRdb shows in-frame clones only, minus some. The data hold around 120,000 clones, with less than 75% observed a single time. Sequencing was performed on peripheral blood. The receptor source for this set is a human donor with acute or convalescent COVID-19. The donor label of this sample is uncertain.

The sample holds many counts of this clone. The chain employs TRBV6-6 and TRBJ1-6; D call uncertain. Germline assignment: CDR1 MNHNY and CDR2 SVGAGI (reference sequence). This CDR3 comprises 16 residues. V lost 4 bases to trimming and J lost 0 bases, with 10 bases between them. The CDR3, as DNA: TGTGCCAGCAGTTTTACTCGAAGCTCCTATAATTCACCCCTCCACTTT. Translation: CASSFTRSSYNSPLHF.

The V and J genes are TRBV6-5 and TRBJ1-2, with TRBD1 matching over 9 bases. After removal of 8 bases from V and 6 bases from J, the junction contained 4 bases not matched to a gene. Germline V gene data show CDR1 as MNHEY and CDR2 as SVGAGI. The CDR3 totals 12 residues. The CDR3 DNA follows: TGTGCCAGCCGGGACAGGGTAAATGGCTACACCTTC. It translates to CASRDRVNGYTF.

In regard to this clone: Distinct nucleotide sequences in the sample also encode this CDR3. The V gene is TRBV7-2, the J gene TRBJ1-5; no clear D. The CDR3 length is 15 residues. Trimming took off 1 base at V and 0 bases at J, with 7 bases between the two ends. Germline lookup yields CDR1 SGHTA and CDR2 FQGNSA. CDR3 region: CASSLGGGSNQPQHF. Here the CDR3 DNA reads TGTGCCAGCAGCTTAGGTGGCGGTAGCAATCAGCCCCAGCATTTT.

A few counts support this clone. The chain has TRBV15 and TRBJ1-6, with 7 bases aligning to TRBD1. This CDR3 comprises 17 residues. The germline V gene has CDR1 LNHNV and CDR2 YYDKDF (reference sequence). Germline trimming cut 5 bases from V and 0 bases from J; bases unmatched to any gene: 7. This CDR3 is CATSPGQMSSYNSPLHF. The CDR3 DNA reads TGTGCCACCAGCCCGGGACAGATGAGCTCCTATAATTCACCCCTCCACTTT.

The chain joins TRBV7-2 to TRBJ1-5; TRBD1 agrees at 8 bases. The CDR3 is 16 residues long. The V gene's germline CDR1 is SGHTA and CDR2 FQGNSA. V trimming: 5 bases; J trimming: 3 bases; junction bases outside the gene matches: 9. CDR3 sequence: CASSTKTGAINQPQHF. The CDR3 DNA reads as TGTGCCAGCAGCACCAAGACAGGGGCTATCAATCAGCCCCAGCATTTT.

The gene calls are TRBV11-2 and TRBJ2-3; 10 nucleotides align to TRBD2. The ends lost 6 bases at V and 2 bases at J; junction bases unmatched: 11. Germline CDR1 SGHAT, CDR2 FQNNGV. The CDR3 loop spans 17 amino acids. The CDR3 loop reads CASSRGDLAGVTDTQYF. CDR3 DNA sequence: TGTGCCAGCAGTCGGGGAGATCTAGCGGGGGTCACAGATACGCAGTATTTT.

The V gene is TRBV5-1, the J gene TRBJ2-5; 11 bases agree with TRBD1. The CDR3 is 15 amino acids. With 3 bases clipped from V and 5 bases from J, the junction kept 6 bases outside the gene matches. CDR1 SGHRS and CDR2 YFSETQ come from the germline V gene. The CDR3 bases are TGCGCCAGCAGCTACGGTGGGACAGGGGGGGAGACCCAGTACTTC. It translates to CASSYGGTGGETQYF. Looking up the rest from reference TRBV5-1 and TRBJ2-5 gives the full variable domain: KAGVTQTPRYLIKTRGQQVTLSCSPISGHRSVSWYQQTPGQGLQFLFEYFSETQRNKGNFPGRFSGRQFSNSRSEMNVSTLELGDSALYLCASSYGGTGGETQYFGPGTRLLVL.

Concerning this clone itself: With a much larger clone just one base away, this may be a read error. The genes are TRBV3-1 (or the pseudogene TRBV3-2) and TRBJ2-1; TRBD2 is a possible D gene (5 bases). V lost 5 bases and J 3 bases, leaving 8 bases between the germline ends. Per the germline V gene, CDR1 is LGHDT and CDR2 is YNNKEL (reference sequence). The CDR3 has 13 amino acids. The CDR3 DNA follows: TGTGCCAGCAGCTTAGGACTCTACAATGAGCAGTTCTTC. It encodes CASSLGLYNEQFF.

The chain carries TRBV18 and TRBJ2-5, with D tentatively TRBD2 (5 bases). V was shortened by 5 bases and J by 5 bases, with 9 bases between the two germline ends. Germline assignment: CDR1 KGHSH and CDR2 LQKENI. The CDR3 loop spans 12 amino acids. Here the CDR3 reads CASSSSRETQYF. In DNA form, the CDR3 reads TGTGCCAGCTCATCTAGCCGCGAGACCCAGTACTTC.

The rearrangement uses TRBV6-5 and TRBJ2-2; TRBD1 matches 7 bases. Looked up from germline, CDR1 is MNHEY and CDR2 is SVGAGI. The CDR3 extends over 15 amino acids. V lost 6 bases, J lost 6 bases, and 10 bases stayed unmatched. CDR3 bases: TGTGCCAGCAGATACGGACAGGCGGCTGCCGGGGAGCTGTTTTTT. It translates to CASRYGQAAAGELFF.

V gene TRBV27 combines with J gene TRBJ2-5; tentatively, D is TRBD1 (6 bases). CDR1 and CDR2 (germline): MNHEY, SMNVEV (reference sequence). The CDR3 loop spans 14 amino acids. The ends were cut back, 5 bases at V and 2 bases at J, with 12 bases in the middle. The CDR3 reads CASSLDRLQETQYF. For the CDR3, the DNA is TGTGCCAGCAGTCTCGACAGGCTACAAGAGACCCAGTACTTC.

This chain links TRBV3-1 (or the pseudogene TRBV3-2) with TRBJ1-2; the D gene is possibly TRBD1 (5 bases). V was clipped by 3 bases and J by 5 bases, with 13 bases between them. The germline gives CDR1 LGHDT, CDR2 YNNKEL (reference sequence). The CDR3 sequence is 14 residues long. The DNA for the CDR3 is TGTGCCAGCAGCCATCAAAGGGGAATGTATGGCTACACCTTC. This sequence encodes CASSHQRGMYGYTF.

The chain links TRBV7-9 to TRBJ2-5; 14 positions match TRBD2. CDR3 length: 15 amino acids. The germline V gene has CDR1 SEHNR and CDR2 FQNEAQ (reference sequence). V gave up 5 bases and J gave up 5 bases; unmatched junction bases: 4. The CDR3 sequence is CASSPWTSGGETQYF. The CDR3 bases are TGTGCCAGCAGCCCTTGGACTAGCGGGGGGGAGACCCAGTACTTC.

This chain uses TRBV7-7 with TRBJ2-5; a possible D gene is TRBD1 (7 bases). This CDR3 has 16 amino acids. Between the trimmed V and J ends, which lost 1 base and 4 bases, there was a span of 16 bases. Germline values: CDR1 SSHAT, CDR2 FNYEAQ (reference sequence). The CDR3 loop is CASSLGGGTAGETQYF. The CDR3, as DNA: TGTGCCAGCAGCTTAGGTGGGGGGACAGCGGGAGAGACCCAGTACTTC.

This chain connects TRBV19 to TRBJ1-5, with D maybe TRBD1 (5 bases). The V gene lost 5 bases and the J gene lost 9 bases, with 20 bases spanning the gap. This CDR3 has 15 residues. CDR1 and CDR2 (germline): LNHDA, SQIVND (reference sequence). CDR3: CASSFGGAGLGPQHF. The CDR3 DNA is TGTGCCAGTAGTTTCGGAGGGGCCGGTCTTGGGCCCCAGCATTTT.

This clone was counted between two and nine times. The same CDR3 arises from other DNA sequences in this sample as well. The chain combines TRBV19 with TRBJ1-1, with a weak D call TRBD1 (6 bases). Trimming took 3 bases from V and 3 from J, leaving 11 bases between them. CDR1 and CDR2 (germline): LNHDA, SQIVND (reference sequence). The CDR3 is made up of 14 amino acids. The CDR3 is CASSIGGLDTEAFF. The CDR3 DNA is TGTGCCAGTAGTATCGGGGGGCTAGACACTGAAGCTTTCTTT.

This clone was detected a few times. The rearrangement links TRBV15 to TRBJ2-2; TRBD2 agrees at 13 bases. CDR3 length equals 16 residues. Germline CDR1 LNHNV, CDR2 YYDKDF (reference sequence). The trim removed 1 base at V and 4 bases at J, leaving 0 bases unmatched. CDR3 nucleotides: TGTGCCACCAGCAGAGGACTAGCGGGGGGCACCGGGGAGCTGTTTTTT. Translating gives CATSRGLAGGTGELFF.

The V and J genes are TRBV15 and TRBJ2-2; D is perhaps TRBD1 (6 bases). V shed 3 bases and J shed 5 bases, with 10 bases lying between them. Per germline, CDR1 LNHNV and CDR2 YYDKDF (reference sequence). There are 14 residues in the CDR3. The CDR3 DNA follows: TGTGCCACCAGCAGCCAACAGGGAACCGGGGAGCTGTTTTTT. Translation gives CATSSQQGTGELFF.

This clone was seen only once. The rearrangement links TRBV18 to TRBJ1-1; D unclear. Germline CDR1 KGHSH, CDR2 LQKENI. V dropped 5 bases and J dropped 4 bases, with 14 bases sitting between them. The length of the CDR3 is 14 residues. The DNA of the CDR3 is TGTGCCAGCTCAGGTTCAGCCTCGGGCACTGAAGCTTTCTTT. Translation gives CASSGSASGTEAFF.

This clone was detected once. The V gene is TRBV24-1, the J gene TRBJ2-7, with 9 nucleotides matching TRBD1. The germline CDR1 and CDR2 sequences are KGHDR and SFDVKD. V dropped 3 bases and J dropped 3; count of bases not matched to a gene: 2. The CDR3 length is 14 residues. The CDR3 nucleotides read TGTGCCACCAGTGATCCGACAGGGGGCTACGAGCAGTACTTC. Translated, it gives CATSDPTGGYEQYF.

V and J are TRBV7-8 and TRBJ1-1, with 7 nucleotides matching TRBD1. CDR1 is SGHVS, CDR2 FQNEAQ, per germline. The CDR3 spans 16 residues. V lost 5 bases, J lost 3 bases, and 12 bases stayed unmatched. Here the CDR3 reads CASSRLNRGMDTEAFF. Here the CDR3 DNA reads TGTGCCAGCAGCCGCCTGAACAGGGGAATGGACACTGAAGCTTTCTTT.

V gene TRBV2 combines with J gene TRBJ1-4; TRBD1 agrees at 7 bases. CDR1 SNHLY and CDR2 FYNNEI come from the germline V gene. The CDR3 has 14 amino acids. The trim removed 9 bases at V and 3 bases at J, leaving 7 bases unmatched. CDR3 in DNA: TGTGCCAGTCCAGGGGGGTTATCTAATGAAAAACTGTTTTTT. Protein sequence: CASPGGLSNEKLFF.

This chain links TRBV5-5 with TRBJ2-7, with 7 bases lining up with TRBD1. Germline V gene lookup returns CDR1 SGHKS and CDR2 YYEKEE (reference sequence). This CDR3 is 14 amino acids long. The trim removed 3 bases at V and 0 bases at J, leaving 3 bases unmatched. The CDR3 nucleotides read TGTGCCAGCAGCTCGGGACAGCTCTCCTACGAGCAGTACTTC. Residues: CASSSGQLSYEQYF.

The chain carries TRBV5-1 and TRBJ1-2; D might be TRBD1 (6 bases). Trimming removed 2 bases from V and 2 bases from J, with 13 bases in between. CDR1 is SGHRS and CDR2 is YFSETQ in the germline V gene. The CDR3 runs 15 residues. The CDR3 DNA reads as TGCGCCAGCAGCTTAGCGGGGGCGGAGAACTATGGCTACACCTTC. The encoded protein is CASSLAGAENYGYTF.